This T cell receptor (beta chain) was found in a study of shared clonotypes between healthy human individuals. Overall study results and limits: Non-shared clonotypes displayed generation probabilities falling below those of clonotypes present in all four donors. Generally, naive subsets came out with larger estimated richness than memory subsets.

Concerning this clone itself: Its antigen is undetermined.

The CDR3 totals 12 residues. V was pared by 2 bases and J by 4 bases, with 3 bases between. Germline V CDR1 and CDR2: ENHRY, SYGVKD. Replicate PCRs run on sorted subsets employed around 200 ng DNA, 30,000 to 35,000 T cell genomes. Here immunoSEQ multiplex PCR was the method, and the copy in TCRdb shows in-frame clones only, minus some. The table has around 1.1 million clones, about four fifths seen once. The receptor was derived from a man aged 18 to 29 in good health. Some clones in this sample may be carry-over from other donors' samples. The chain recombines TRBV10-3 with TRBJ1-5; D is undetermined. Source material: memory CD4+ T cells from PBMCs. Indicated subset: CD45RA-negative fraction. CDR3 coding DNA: TGTGCCATCAGTGAGGGAAATCAGCCCCAGCATTTT. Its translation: CAISEGNQPQHF.